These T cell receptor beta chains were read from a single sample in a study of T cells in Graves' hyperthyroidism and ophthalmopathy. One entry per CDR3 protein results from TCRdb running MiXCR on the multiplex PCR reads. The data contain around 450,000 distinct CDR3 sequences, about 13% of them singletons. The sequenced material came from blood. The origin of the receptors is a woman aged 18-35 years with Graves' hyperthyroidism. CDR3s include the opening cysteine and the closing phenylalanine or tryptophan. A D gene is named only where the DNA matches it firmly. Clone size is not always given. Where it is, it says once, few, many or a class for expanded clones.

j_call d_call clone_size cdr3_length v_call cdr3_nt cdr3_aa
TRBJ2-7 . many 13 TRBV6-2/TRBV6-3 TGTGCCAGCAAAGGTCACAGCTCCTACGAGCAGTACTTC CASKGHSSYEQYF
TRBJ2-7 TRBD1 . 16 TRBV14 TGTGCCAGCAGCCAAGAGTTTGGACAGGGAACCTACGAGCAGTACTTC CASSQEFGQGTYEQYF
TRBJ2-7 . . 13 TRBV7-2 TGTGCCAGCAGCCAAACAGCACTCTACGAGCAGTACTTC CASSQTALYEQYF
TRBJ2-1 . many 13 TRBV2 TGTGCCAGCAGTGACGGGGGCGGGCAGCTGCAGTTCTTC CASSDGGGQLQFF
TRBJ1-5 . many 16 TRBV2 TGTGCCAGCAGTGCACTAGGGCAATATAGCAATCAGCCCCAGCATTTT CASSALGQYSNQPQHF
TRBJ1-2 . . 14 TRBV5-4 TGTGCCAGCAGCCCGGTGGGGGGCATAGATGGCTACACCTTC CASSPVGGIDGYTF
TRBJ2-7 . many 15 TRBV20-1 TGCAGTGCTAAACCAACAGATCTAGGTCCCTACGAGCAGTACTTC CSAKPTDLGPYEQYF
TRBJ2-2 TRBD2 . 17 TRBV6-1 TGTGCCAGCAGTAAAACCTTACTAGCGGGATTAACCGGGGAGCTGTTTTTT CASSKTLLAGLTGELFF
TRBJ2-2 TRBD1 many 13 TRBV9 TGTGCCAGCAGCGCCCAGGGGGCCGGGGAGCTGTTTTTT CASSAQGAGELFF
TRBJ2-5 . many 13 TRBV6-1 TGTGCCAGCAAACCGCGGGACATAGAGACCCAGTACTTC CASKPRDIETQYF
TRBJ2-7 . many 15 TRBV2 TGTGCCAGCAGTGATACCTGGAGGGGACGCTACGAGCAGTACTTC CASSDTWRGRYEQYF
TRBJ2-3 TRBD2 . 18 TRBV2 TGTGCCAGCAGTGTCTCGGTTCGGCTAGCGGATAGCACAGATACGCAGTATTTT CASSVSVRLADSTDTQYF
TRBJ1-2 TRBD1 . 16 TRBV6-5 TGTGCCAGCAGTTACCTGGGACAGGGGATCAACTATGGCTACACCTTC CASSYLGQGINYGYTF
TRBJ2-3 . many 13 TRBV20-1 TGCAGTGCTAGAGGACTCTACGCAGATACGCAGTATTTT CSARGLYADTQYF
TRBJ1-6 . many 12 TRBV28 TGTGCCAGCAGTTTGATAAATTCACCCCTCCACTTT CASSLINSPLHF
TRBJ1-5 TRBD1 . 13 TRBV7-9 TGTGCCAGCAGCTGGGACAGGGGGCAGCCCCAGCATTTT CASSWDRGQPQHF
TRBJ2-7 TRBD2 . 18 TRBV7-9 TGTGCCAGCAGCTCATCCGGGACTAATCACGGACGGCCTTACGAGCAGTACTTC CASSSSGTNHGRPYEQYF
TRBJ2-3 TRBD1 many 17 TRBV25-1 TGTGCCAGCAGTGAATATCTCACAGGGGGCAAGGGAGATACGCAGTATTTT CASSEYLTGGKGDTQYF
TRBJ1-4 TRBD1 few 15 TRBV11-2 TGTGCCAGCAGACCCCCCGGGACAGGGGCGATGGAACTGTTTTTT CASRPPGTGAMELFF
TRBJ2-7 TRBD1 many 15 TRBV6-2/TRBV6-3 TGTGCCAGCAGTTACTCCGGGACAGCCTCCTACGAGCAGTACTTC CASSYSGTASYEQYF
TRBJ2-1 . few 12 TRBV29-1 TGCAGCGTTCCGTCGGGGCCCGGTGAGCAGTTCTTC CSVPSGPGEQFF
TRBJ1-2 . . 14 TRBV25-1 TGTGCCAGCAGTGTCTCGAGGGGTTCCCATGGCTACACCTTC CASSVSRGSHGYTF
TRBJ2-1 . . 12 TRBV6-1 TGTGCCAGCAGCTCCCTGATCGGGGAGCAGTTCTTC CASSSLIGEQFF
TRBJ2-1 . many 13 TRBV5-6 TGTGCCAGCAGGGGGACGGGATACAATGAGCAGTTCTTC CASRGTGYNEQFF
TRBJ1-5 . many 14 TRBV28 TGTGCCAGCACCCAGGGGAATTGGAATCAGCCCCAGCATTTT CASTQGNWNQPQHF
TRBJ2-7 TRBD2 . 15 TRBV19 TGTGCCAGTAGTCCCGCGCAAGCGGGATCCTACGAGCAGTACTTC CASSPAQAGSYEQYF
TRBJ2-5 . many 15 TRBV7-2 TGTGCCAGCAGCTTAGTATTTGGCACCCAAGAGACCCAGTACTTC CASSLVFGTQETQYF